A selection of T cell receptor beta chains follows, all from one sample in a study of shared clonotypes between healthy human individuals. Repertoires were generated with immunoSEQ multiplex PCR, while TCRdb's copy carries only in-frame clones and drops some. The sample includes millions of clones, about 95% of them seen just once. Source material: naive CD8+ T cells sorted from blood. The receptors originated from a man younger than 35 in good health. Each CDR3 is given with its conserved first and last residue. A D gene is named only where the DNA matches it firmly. Part of the rows lack a size; the others show once, few, many or a class for expanded clones.

v_gene	j_gene	abundance	d_gene	CDR3aa	CDR3nt
TRBV19	TRBJ2-7	NA	TRBD2	CASSTGLGGEQYF	TGTGCCAGTAGTACCGGACTAGGAGGCGAGCAGTACTTC
TRBV4-1	TRBJ1-3	NA	NA	CASRDRFRSGNTIYF	TGCGCCAGCCGGGACCGGTTTCGCTCTGGAAACACCATATATTTT
TRBV6-6	TRBJ2-7	NA	NA	CASSYSGSYEQYF	TGTGCCAGCAGTTACTCGGGCTCCTACGAGCAGTACTTC
TRBV9	TRBJ1-1	few	NA	CASSVGRETEAFF	TGTGCCAGCAGCGTAGGAAGAGAGACTGAAGCTTTCTTT
TRBV11-2	TRBJ2-7	NA	NA	CASSLVTAYEQYF	TGTGCCAGCAGCTTAGTGACGGCCTACGAGCAGTACTTC
TRBV19	TRBJ2-2	NA	NA	CASTGSFITGELFF	TGTGCCAGTACGGGTAGCTTTATAACCGGGGAGCTGTTTTTT
TRBV2	TRBJ2-5	NA	NA	CASSEALQSFQETQYF	TGTGCCAGCAGTGAAGCGCTTCAGTCGTTTCAAGAGACCCAGTACTTC
TRBV27	TRBJ2-2	NA	NA	CASSPVGAATGELFF	TGTGCCAGCAGCCCAGTCGGGGCGGCCACCGGGGAGCTGTTTTTT
TRBV6-1	TRBJ1-2	NA	NA	CASRGGGGYTF	TGTGCCAGCAGGGGGGGTGGAGGCTACACCTTC
TRBV9	TRBJ2-3	NA	TRBD2	CASSATSVRREFTDTQYF	TGTGCCAGCAGCGCGACCTCCGTGCGGCGGGAGTTTACAGATACGCAGTATTTT
TRBV6-5	TRBJ2-1	NA	TRBD1	CASKTGTGLTKQFF	TGTGCCAGCAAGACCGGGACAGGCCTAACGAAGCAGTTCTTC
TRBV4-2	TRBJ2-7	NA	TRBD1	CASSQAWTGRDEQYF	TGTGCCAGCAGCCAAGCGTGGACAGGGCGGGACGAGCAGTACTTC
TRBV6-1	TRBJ1-4	once	NA	CASSGDTDTNEKLFF	TGTGCCAGCAGTGGGGACACGGACACTAATGAAAAACTGTTTTTT
TRBV15	TRBJ2-7	few	NA	CATSRGGSGDEQYF	TGTGCCACCAGCAGAGGAGGGTCAGGGGACGAGCAGTACTTC
TRBV28	TRBJ2-1	NA	NA	CASSWEGHQNEQFF	TGTGCCAGCAGCTGGGAAGGGCACCAAAATGAGCAGTTCTTC
TRBV2	TRBJ2-7	NA	NA	CASSEALSSDLYF	TGTGCCAGCAGTGAAGCGCTCAGTAGCGATCTGTACTTC
TRBV11-2	TRBJ2-5	NA	TRBD2	CASSPGIAGTQETQYF	TGTGCCAGCAGCCCCGGGATAGCGGGGACCCAAGAGACCCAGTACTTC
TRBV7-2	TRBJ2-1	NA	TRBD2	CASRTSGFNEQFF	TGTGCCAGCAGGACTAGCGGTTTCAATGAGCAGTTCTTC
TRBV27	TRBJ2-5	NA	NA	CASSPLGETQYF	TGTGCCAGCAGCCCCCTCGGGGAGACCCAGTACTTC
TRBV9	TRBJ2-7	NA	NA	CASSVGWGSYEQYF	TGTGCCAGCAGCGTAGGTTGGGGCAGCTACGAGCAGTACTTC
TRBV5-6	TRBJ2-7	NA	NA	CASSLGGGFYEQYF	TGTGCCAGCAGCTTGGGTGGGGGTTTCTACGAGCAGTACTTC
TRBV27	TRBJ1-5	NA	NA	CASSFQGSWPQHF	TGTGCCAGCAGTTTCCAGGGTTCCTGGCCCCAGCATTTT
TRBV10-3	TRBJ2-5	NA	TRBD1	CATGNAGGTETQYF	TGTGCCACGGGAAACGCAGGGGGCACGGAGACCCAGTACTTC
TRBV4-1	TRBJ1-4	NA	NA	CASSQDGSKLFF	TGCGCCAGCAGCCAAGATGGGTCCAAACTGTTTTTT
TRBV4-1	TRBJ1-1	NA	TRBD1	CASSQGGTANTEAFF	TGCGCCAGCAGCCAGGGGGGGACAGCCAACACTGAAGCTTTCTTT
TRBV2	TRBJ2-7	once	TRBD2	CASSEGLAGSFSYEQYF	TGTGCCAGCAGTGAAGGGCTAGCGGGGTCCTTCTCCTACGAGCAGTACTTC
TRBV27	TRBJ1-2	NA	NA	CASSLQPGTLNYGYTF	TGTGCCAGCAGTCTTCAACCCGGGACACTTAACTATGGCTACACCTTC
TRBV5-6	TRBJ2-2	NA	NA	CASSLLQGNTGELFF	TGTGCCAGCAGCTTACTACAGGGTAACACCGGGGAGCTGTTTTTT
TRBV6-5	TRBJ1-5	NA	NA	CASRNKQGSQPQHF	TGTGCCAGCAGAAACAAACAGGGTTCGCAGCCCCAGCATTTT
TRBV9	TRBJ2-1	NA	NA	CASSVVTTDYNEQFF	TGTGCCAGCAGCGTAGTAACTACAGACTACAATGAGCAGTTCTTC
TRBV4-1	TRBJ2-7	NA	TRBD1	CASSRTGLNDEQYF	TGCGCCAGCAGCCGGACAGGGCTGAACGACGAGCAGTACTTC
TRBV11-2	TRBJ2-7	NA	NA	CASSFLTSYEQYF	TGTGCCAGCAGCTTTCTGACCTCCTACGAGCAGTACTTC
TRBV5-1	TRBJ1-1	NA	NA	CASSLDPGSNTEAFF	TGCGCCAGCAGCTTGGACCCGGGGTCGAACACTGAAGCTTTCTTT
TRBV4-1	TRBJ2-7	NA	TRBD2	CASSHVSGEVGYEQYF	TGCGCCAGCAGCCACGTTAGCGGGGAGGTTGGGTACGAGCAGTACTTC
TRBV4-3	TRBJ1-1	NA	NA	CASSPSPSTTEAFF	TGCGCCAGCAGCCCCTCCCCCAGCACCACTGAAGCTTTCTTT
TRBV11-2	TRBJ1-6	NA	NA	CASSEGGSSPLHF	TGTGCCAGCAGCGAAGGAGGATCTTCACCCCTCCACTTT
TRBV4-2	TRBJ2-2	once	NA	CASSPPSKGPEAAPGELFF	TGTGCCAGCAGCCCTCCGTCGAAGGGGCCGGAGGCGGCACCCGGGGAGCTGTTTTTT
TRBV27	TRBJ1-4	few	TRBD1	CASRSGQGASAGDEKLFF	TGTGCCAGCAGGTCGGGACAGGGGGCCTCGGCGGGTGATGAAAAACTGTTTTTT
TRBV29-1	TRBJ1-1	NA	NA	CSVEEGVEGTEAFF	TGCAGCGTTGAAGAAGGGGTAGAGGGCACTGAAGCTTTCTTT
TRBV11-2	TRBJ2-7	NA	TRBD1	CASSSRRQRTGGFYEQYF	TGTGCCAGCAGCTCTCGAAGACAAAGGACAGGGGGGTTCTACGAGCAGTACTTC
TRBV7-9	TRBJ1-1	NA	TRBD1	CAVRGTELRGTEAFF	TGTGCCGTACGTGGGACAGAGCTCCGAGGGACTGAAGCTTTCTTT
TRBV7-9	TRBJ1-2	NA	TRBD1	CASSRDRGDGYTF	TGTGCCAGCAGTCGAGACAGGGGGGATGGCTACACCTTC
TRBV25-1	TRBJ2-7	NA	NA	CASSGPGPSAYEQYF	TGTGCCAGCAGTGGACCGGGACCCTCCGCCTACGAGCAGTACTTC
TRBV27	TRBJ2-7	NA	TRBD1	CASSSPGQGLEQYF	TGTGCCAGCAGTTCGCCCGGACAGGGTCTCGAGCAGTACTTC
TRBV10-1	TRBJ1-6	NA	TRBD1	CASREPDRVRPPLHF	TGCGCCAGCAGGGAACCCGACAGGGTACGGCCACCCCTCCACTTT
TRBV2	TRBJ1-2	NA	NA	CASSEALGVGQSNYGYTF	TGTGCCAGCAGTGAAGCGCTTGGTGTCGGCCAATCTAACTATGGCTACACCTTC
TRBV6-1	TRBJ2-1	NA	TRBD2	CASSEFASGVNEQFF	TGTGCCAGCAGTGAATTCGCTAGCGGGGTCAATGAGCAGTTCTTC
TRBV30	TRBJ1-6	NA	NA	CAGLRFLYNSPLHF	TGTGCCGGATTGCGATTTCTCTATAATTCACCCCTCCACTTT
TRBV6-1	TRBJ2-3	NA	NA	CASSEVGGGPVDTQYF	TGTGCCAGCAGTGAAGTTGGAGGGGGGCCAGTAGATACGCAGTATTTT
TRBV4-1	TRBJ2-3	NA	TRBD2	CASSQELPAGLAADTQYF	TGCGCCAGCAGCCAAGAGCTCCCCGCGGGACTAGCAGCAGATACGCAGTATTTT
TRBV27	TRBJ2-7	NA	NA	CASSLSPDYEQYF	TGTGCCAGCAGTTTATCGCCAGACTACGAGCAGTACTTC
TRBV27	TRBJ2-7	NA	TRBD2	CASSFRLAGRNYEQYF	TGTGCCAGCAGTTTTAGACTAGCGGGGAGGAATTACGAGCAGTACTTC
TRBV27	TRBJ2-5	NA	NA	CASSQYPLTAQETQYF	TGTGCCAGCAGCCAATACCCACTGACAGCTCAAGAGACCCAGTACTTC
TRBV6-6	TRBJ2-7	NA	NA	CASSSSEHYEQYF	TGTGCCAGCAGTTCCAGCGAGCACTACGAGCAGTACTTC
TRBV7-2	TRBJ2-7	NA	NA	CASSRPRDKGSYEQYF	TGTGCCAGCAGCCGCCCCCGGGACAAGGGATCCTACGAGCAGTACTTC
TRBV7-9	TRBJ2-1	NA	NA	CASSGLTDYNEQFF	TGTGCCAGCAGCGGCTTAACAGACTACAATGAGCAGTTCTTC
TRBV6-5	TRBJ2-1	once	TRBD1	CASSYSDRGIDEQFF	TGTGCCAGCAGTTACTCGGACAGGGGTATCGATGAGCAGTTCTTC
TRBV4-1	TRBJ1-6	NA	NA	CASSQGYARASPLHF	TGCGCCAGCAGCCAAGGGTATGCGAGGGCTTCACCCCTCCACTTT
TRBV2	TRBJ2-7	once	TRBD2	CASTPTRAGGASYEQYF	TGCGCCAGCACACCCACCCGAGCGGGAGGGGCGAGCTACGAGCAGTACTTC
TRBV19	TRBJ1-5	NA	NA	CASKREVGEAQHF	TGTGCCAGTAAGAGGGAGGTCGGGGAAGCCCAGCATTTT